What follows are 30 T cell receptor beta chains derived from one specimen sequenced in a study of radiation and T cells in renal cell carcinoma. Generated by immunoSEQ multiplex PCR, the TCRdb table keeps only in-frame clones and is missing some. The sample has 120,000 or so clones, about 81% seen once. Stated time point: blood 2 weeks post-SBRT. As to treatment: 15 Gy SBRT to primary tumor, nephrectomy 4 weeks later. The sample was blood, taken from a patient whose treatment included radiotherapy and nephrectomy. The receptors originated from a man between 50 and 59 years old with renal cell carcinoma.

The rearrangement uses TRBV7-2 and TRBJ2-7; 9 nucleotides agree with TRBD2. The CDR3 is 17 residues long. In germline, CDR1 is SGHTA, CDR2 FQGNSA. With V trimmed by 5 bases and J by 6 bases, 17 bases remained unmatched. The chain's CDR3 is CASSVIPGSGLAREQYF. CDR3 in DNA: TGTGCCAGCAGCGTCATTCCCGGGTCGGGACTAGCCCGCGAGCAGTACTTC. The whole variable domain, remainder taken from reference TRBV7-2 and TRBJ2-7, is GAGVSQSPSNKVTEKGKDVELRCDPISGHTALYWYRQSLGQGLEFLIYFQGNSAPDKSGLPSDRFSAERTGGSVSTLTIQRTQQEDSAVYLCASSVIPGSGLAREQYFGPGTRLTVT.

The V call is TRBV25-1, the J call TRBJ2-5; 15 bases agree with TRBD2. The CDR3 consists of 15 residues. The germline CDR1 and CDR2 sequences are MGHDK and SYGVNS. Trimming at V came to 6 bases and at J to 14 bases, leaving 13 bases not matched to a gene. CDR3 region: CASSLKGLAGGKLYF. The CDR3, as DNA: TGTGCCAGCAGCCTAAAGGGACTAGCGGGAGGAAAGTTATACTTC.

This clone was detected only once. The V and J genes are TRBV10-1 and TRBJ1-3; 10 nucleotides match TRBD1. CDR1 is WNHNN and CDR2 is SYGVQD in the germline V gene (reference sequence). V trimming: 3 bases; J trimming: 3 bases; junction bases outside the gene matches: 8. The CDR3 length is 17 residues. The CDR3, as DNA: TGCGCCAGCAGTGACCGGACAGGGGGTCTCCTTGGAAACACCATATATTTT. Translating gives CASSDRTGGLLGNTIYF.

The V gene is TRBV11-2, the J gene TRBJ2-3; the match to TRBD2 covers 10 bases. Trimming cost V 0 bases and J 0 bases; bases outside gene matches: 0. The germline V gene has CDR1 SGHAT and CDR2 FQNNGV. This CDR3 has 16 amino acids. The CDR3, as DNA: TGTGCCAGCAGCTTAGAACTAGCGGGAAGCACAGATACGCAGTATTTT. It is translated as CASSLELAGSTDTQYF.

The V gene is TRBV9, the J gene TRBJ2-1; D remains ambiguous. Trimming took 0 bases from V and 10 from J, leaving 8 bases between them. The length of the CDR3 is 12 residues. CDR1 is SGDLS, CDR2 YYNGEE, per germline. CDR3 sequence: CASSVGHSEQFF. The DNA for the CDR3 is TGTGCCAGCAGCGTAGGACATAGCGAGCAGTTCTTC.

The chain uses TRBV5-1 and TRBJ1-2, with 7 nucleotides matching TRBD1. The length of the CDR3 is 15 residues. Germline CDR1 SGHRS, CDR2 YFSETQ. V was clipped by 0 bases and J by 3 bases; unmatched bases: 5. CDR3 region: CASSLAGTVDYGYTF. The CDR3 DNA is TGCGCCAGCAGCTTGGCCGGGACAGTTGACTATGGCTACACCTTC.

This clone was found a few times. J is TRBJ2-1 and V is TRBV7-9; 8 nucleotides align to TRBD2. The CDR3 is made up of 16 amino acids. V shed 5 bases, J shed 7 bases, and the junction held 13 bases outside the gene matches. The germline V gene encodes CDR1 SEHNR and CDR2 FQNEAQ (reference sequence). As DNA, the CDR3 is TGTGCCAGCAGCCCAAAGTGGCGGGAGGCCTTAAATGAGCAGTTCTTC. Its protein is CASSPKWREALNEQFF.

V is TRBV25-1 and J is TRBJ1-1; D remains ambiguous. V lost 4 bases to trimming and J lost 1 base, with 7 bases between them. Germline assignment: CDR1 MGHDK and CDR2 SYGVNS. The CDR3 runs 13 residues. The CDR3 DNA follows: TGTGCCAGCAGTGGAACAAGGAACACTGAAGCTTTCTTT. Its protein product is CASSGTRNTEAFF. Together with reference TRBV25-1 and TRBJ1-1, the CDR3 gives the full variable domain: EADIYQTPRYLVIGTGKKITLECSQTMGHDKMYWYQQDPGMELHLIHYSYGVNSTEKGDLSSESTVSRIRTEHFPLTLESARPSHTSQYLCASSGTRNTEAFFGQGTRLTVV.

The chain links TRBV4-2 to TRBJ2-3; 9 positions match TRBD2. The J segment lost 2 bases and the V segment lost 6 bases, leaving 15 bases of the junction unmatched. The CDR3 is 18 residues long. In germline, CDR1 is LGHNA, CDR2 YNFKEQ. This CDR3 reads CASSLRTYLAGPTDTQYF. The DNA for the CDR3 is TGTGCCAGCAGTCTTCGAACGTACCTAGCGGGGCCCACAGATACGCAGTATTTT.

The chain couples TRBV6-5 to TRBJ1-1; tentative D call: TRBD1 (6 bases). The CDR3 runs 14 residues. Germline CDR1 MNHEY, CDR2 SVGAGI. V was clipped by 4 bases and J by 5 bases, with 14 bases between them. CDR3 sequence (DNA): TGTGCCAGCAGTTTCGACCAGGGGAGGACTGAAGCTTTCTTT. It translates to CASSFDQGRTEAFF.

This clone was counted between two and nine times. The chain links TRBV25-1 to TRBJ2-7, with 10 bases that match TRBD1. Germline V gives CDR1 MGHDK, CDR2 SYGVNS. The V and J ends lost 8 bases and 2 bases, in that order; junction bases with no gene match: 3. The CDR3 runs to 13 residues. Here the CDR3 reads CASRDRGTYEQYF. The CDR3 coding sequence is TGTGCCAGCCGGGACAGGGGAACCTACGAGCAGTACTTC.

This chain connects TRBV19 to TRBJ1-2; D remains ambiguous. The V gene's germline CDR1 is LNHDA and CDR2 SQIVND (reference sequence). The CDR3 is made up of 12 amino acids. V lost 3 bases and J lost 8, with 10 bases in between. The CDR3 DNA follows: TGTGCCAGTAGTATGTCTTTCGGGGGCTACACCTTC. Translated, it gives CASSMSFGGYTF.

The chain uses TRBV7-2 and TRBJ2-3; maybe TRBD1 (7 bases). V gave up 5 bases and J gave up 5 bases, with 17 bases separating them. Germline assignment: CDR1 SGHTA and CDR2 FQGNSA. The CDR3 loop spans 15 amino acids. Here the CDR3 reads CASSPRGGGGDTQYF. The DNA of the CDR3 is TGTGCCAGCAGCCCCCGAGGAGGGGGCGGAGATACGCAGTATTTT.

The V and J genes are TRBV30 and TRBJ2-5; D may match TRBD1 or TRBD2 (6 bases each). The end of the DNA fits TRBJ2-7 better, so the J call may be wrong. CDR1 and CDR2 from the germline V gene are GTSNPN and SVGIG (reference sequence). The CDR3 is 13 amino acids. Here the CDR3 DNA reads TGTGCCTGTACCCAAGGGGGGTCCTACGAGCAGTACTTC. Translating gives CACTQGGSYEQYF.

The genes are TRBV5-1 and TRBJ2-5, with D possibly TRBD1 on 6 matching bases. Trimming took off 4 bases at V and 5 bases at J, with 15 bases between the two ends. Germline V CDR1 and CDR2: SGHRS, YFSETQ. The CDR3 is 14 residues long. CDR3 coding DNA: TGCGCCAGCAGCCGCAGGGGACGATTGGAGACCCAGTACTTC. Its protein product is CASSRRGRLETQYF.

CDR3 sequence reads: CASSAHAGGKLFF. The CDR3 bases are TGTGCCAGCAGTGCTCATGCAGGGGGAAAACTGTTTTTT. The chain combines TRBV6-4 with TRBJ1-4; 7 positions match TRBD1. V was clipped by 4 bases and J by 10 bases; unmatched bases: 6. The CDR3 is 13 amino acids. Germline V gene lookup returns CDR1 MRHNA and CDR2 SNTAGT.

The chain links TRBV25-1 to TRBJ1-4; D gene uncertain. Trimming took off 7 bases at V and 4 bases at J, with 13 bases between the two ends. Germline CDR1 reads MGHDK; CDR2 reads SYGVNS. The CDR3 loop spans 14 amino acids. CDR3 sequence reads: CASMDPVGNEKLFF. The CDR3 DNA follows: TGTGCCAGCATGGACCCCGTCGGTAATGAAAAACTGTTTTTT.

V is TRBV5-1 and J is TRBJ2-1; D tentatively reads TRBD1 or TRBD2 (6 bases each). The CDR3 loop spans 17 amino acids. Germline V CDR1 and CDR2: SGHRS, YFSETQ. Between the trimmed V and J ends, which lost 0 bases and 4 bases, there was a span of 17 bases. The CDR3 sequence is CASSLGSGGGAYNEQFF. The CDR3 DNA follows: TGCGCCAGCAGCTTGGGATCTGGGGGCGGGGCTTACAATGAGCAGTTCTTC.

The chain uses TRBV5-4 and TRBJ2-3; 15 nucleotides line up with TRBD2. CDR3 length: 18 amino acids. V was clipped by 4 bases and J by 5 bases; unmatched bases: 11. Germline V gene data show CDR1 as SGHNT and CDR2 as YYREEE (reference sequence). For the CDR3, the DNA is TGTGCCAGCAGCCTAAGGACTAGCGGGGGGGGGACCAGAGATACGCAGTATTTT. Its protein product is CASSLRTSGGGTRDTQYF. Together with reference TRBV5-4 and TRBJ2-3, the CDR3 gives the full variable domain: ETGVTQSPTHLIKTRGQQVTLRCSSQSGHNTVSWYQQALGQGPQFIFQYYREEENGRGNFPPRFSGLQFPNYSSELNVNALELDDSALYLCASSLRTSGGGTRDTQYFGPGTRLTVL.

The chain uses TRBV2 and TRBJ2-3; 10 bases are shared with TRBD1. The CDR3 contains 15 residues. The V and J ends lost 4 bases and 1 base, in that order; junction bases with no gene match: 2. Germline CDR1 and CDR2: SNHLY and FYNNEI. CDR3 in amino acids: CASSGQGAGTDTQYF. For the CDR3, the DNA is TGTGCCAGCAGTGGACAGGGGGCGGGCACAGATACGCAGTATTTT.

The rearrangement joins TRBV5-4 to TRBJ2-5, with D uncertain. The end of the DNA aligns better with TRBJ2-7, so the J call may be wrong. Germline V gives CDR1 SGHNT, CDR2 YYREEE (reference sequence). CDR3 length: 13 residues. The CDR3 region has the DNA TGTGCCAGCAGCTTGGATGGGCTCTACGAGCAGTACTTC. It is translated as CASSLDGLYEQYF.

This clone was observed a few times. This chain joins TRBV2 and TRBJ2-5; 11 positions agree with TRBD2. Losses at the gene ends were 6 bases for V and 5 bases for J; bases not matched to a gene: 5. Germline V gene data show CDR1 as SNHLY and CDR2 as FYNNEI. The CDR3 runs 14 residues. CDR3 residues: CASSVAGGLETQYF. CDR3 bases: TGTGCCAGCAGCGTAGCGGGGGGGCTTGAGACCCAGTACTTC.

This CDR3 is CASRTRVNDGNTIYF. CDR3 bases: TGCGCCAGCAGGACCAGGGTTAATGATGGAAACACCATATATTTT. V is TRBV4-1 and J is TRBJ1-3; D may be TRBD1 (5 bases). The CDR3 runs to 15 residues. CDR1 MGHRA and CDR2 YSYEKL come from the germline V gene. Trimming cost V 6 bases and J 3 bases, with 15 bases left between them.

This clone came up once. V usage is TRBV7-2 and J usage is TRBJ1-2; TRBD1 is a possible D gene (5 bases). The CDR3 length is 14 residues. V was pared by 6 bases and J by 3 bases, with 14 bases between. Germline V gives CDR1 SGHTA, CDR2 FQGNSA. The CDR3 is CASRAGGSDYGYTF. The CDR3 region has the DNA TGTGCCAGCAGGGCGGGGGGAAGTGACTATGGCTACACCTTC.

V is TRBV27 and J is TRBJ2-1, with 7 bases matching TRBD1. Germline V lookup: CDR1 MNHEY, CDR2 SMNVEV (reference sequence). CDR3 size: 13 residues. Trimming cost V 6 bases and J 10 bases; bases outside gene matches: 9. The CDR3 nucleotides read TGTGCCAGCAGCCCTACAGGGGTCGGGGAGCAGTTCTTC. It translates to CASSPTGVGEQFF.

The rearrangement uses TRBV18 and TRBJ2-7, with no clear D. V was cut by 0 bases and J by 5 bases, with 11 bases left in between. This CDR3 is 14 amino acids long. Germline CDR1 reads KGHSH; CDR2 reads LQKENI. CDR3 residues: CASSPPGASDEQYF. The CDR3 DNA follows: TGTGCCAGCTCACCACCGGGTGCTTCGGACGAGCAGTACTTC.

This clone turned up a few times. This chain joins TRBV25-1 and TRBJ1-6, with 7 bases that match TRBD1. The CDR3 contains 18 residues. Looked up from germline, CDR1 is MGHDK and CDR2 is SYGVNS. The junction had 15 bases not matched to a gene; V was cut back by 3 bases and J by 7 bases. CDR3 region: CASSDSYTGAVGNSPLHF. In nucleotides, the CDR3 is TGTGCCAGCAGTGACTCATATACAGGGGCGGTAGGGAATTCACCCCTCCACTTT.

The chain recombines TRBV4-1 with TRBJ2-3; possible D gene TRBD2, 5 bases. CDR3 length: 15 residues. V was trimmed by 3 bases and J by 1 base, leaving 11 bases between them. Germline lookup yields CDR1 MGHRA and CDR2 YSYEKL. CDR3 protein: CASSQRAGGTDTQYF. CDR3 bases: TGCGCCAGCAGCCAGCGCGCCGGGGGCACAGATACGCAGTATTTT.

The rearrangement links TRBV19 to TRBJ1-5; maybe TRBD1 (6 bases). V shed 10 bases and J shed 0 bases, with 19 bases lying between them. The CDR3 has 16 residues. Germline V lookup: CDR1 LNHDA, CDR2 SQIVND (reference sequence). CDR3 in amino acids: CAKPSRGAGSNQPQHF. CDR3 DNA: TGTGCCAAACCCTCCCGGGGGGCGGGTAGCAATCAGCCCCAGCATTTT.

The genes are TRBV9 and TRBJ1-2, with 8 bases lining up with TRBD1. The CDR3 runs 17 residues. CDR1 SGDLS and CDR2 YYNGEE come from the germline V gene. With 0 bases clipped from V and 4 bases from J, the junction kept 11 bases outside the gene matches. The CDR3 here is CASSVGTGQAYGYGYTF. As DNA, the CDR3 is TGTGCCAGCAGCGTAGGGACAGGGCAAGCTTACGGCTATGGCTACACCTTC. Filled out from reference TRBV9 and TRBJ1-2, the complete variable domain reads DSGVTQTPKHLITATGQRVTLRCSPRSGDLSVYWYQQSLDQGLQFLIQYYNGEERAKGNILERFSAQQFPDLHSELNLSSLELGDSALYFCASSVGTGQAYGYGYTFGSGTRLTVV.